This TCR beta chain came from a study of blood T cell repertoires in COVID-19. CDR1 is MGHRA, CDR2 YSYEKL, per germline. The CDR3 has 15 amino acids. The V gene lost 4 bases and the J gene lost 0 bases, with 10 bases spanning the gap. Method: immunoSEQ multiplex PCR; TCRdb's copy keeps in-frame clones and lacks some. The data show 75,000 to 90,000 clones, approximately 86% seen once. This clone occurred a few times. The material sequenced was peripheral blood. The clonotype originates from a man in his fifties or sixties with active or convalescent COVID-19. The V and J genes are TRBV4-1 and TRBJ2-4; D remains ambiguous. The CDR3 reads CASSLLNLAKNIQYF. The CDR3 DNA reads TGCGCCAGCAGCCTACTAAATCTAGCCAAAAACATTCAGTACTTC.